The 31 T cell receptor beta chains listed next were all sequenced from one sample in a study of technical replicates of blood from a handful of donors. Some clones are missing from TCRdb's copy, which holds only in-frame ones; the method was immunoSEQ multiplex PCR. The data show around 89,000 clones, with just under 95% seen just once and 0.2% to 0.25% held by the top ten. Sequencing was performed on T cells isolated from PBMCs. The receptors stem from a human donor in good health.

The chain carries TRBV4-1 and TRBJ1-2; unclear D gene. Germline values: CDR1 MGHRA, CDR2 YSYEKL. The CDR3 runs to 14 residues. Trimming took 0 bases from V and 7 from J, leaving 12 bases between them. The CDR3 coding sequence is TGCGCCAGCAGCCAAGAGCCAGTCGTTGGTGGCTACACCTTC. Its protein is CASSQEPVVGGYTF.

This chain uses TRBV11-2 with TRBJ2-5; perhaps TRBD2 as D (5 bases). The CDR3 extends over 15 amino acids. V lost 1 base, J lost 2 bases, and 11 bases lay in between. The germline V gene has CDR1 SGHAT and CDR2 FQNNGV. The CDR3 region is CASSLGGLLQETQYF. Written as DNA, the CDR3 is TGTGCCAGCAGCTTAGGAGGACTCCTGCAAGAGACCCAGTACTTC.

The CDR3 sequence is CASSPTGTGDFGYTF. Written as DNA, the CDR3 is TGTGCCAGCAGCCCAACCGGGACAGGGGATTTCGGCTACACCTTC. The chain is built from TRBV7-3 and TRBJ1-2; 10 positions agree with TRBD1. The J segment lost 8 bases and the V segment lost 5 bases, leaving 11 bases of the junction unmatched. Germline CDR1 and CDR2: SGHTA and FQGTGA. The CDR3 is 15 residues long. The complete variable domain, with remaining parts taken from reference TRBV7-3 and TRBJ1-2, reads GAGVSQTPSNKVTEKGKYVELRCDPISGHTALYWYRQSLGQGPEFLIYFQGTGAADDSGLPNDRFFAVRPEGSVSTLKIQRTERGDSAVYLCASSPTGTGDFGYTFGSGTRLTVV.

V gene TRBV5-6 combines with J gene TRBJ1-4; no clear D gene. The CDR3 consists of 12 residues. Germline-derived CDR1 and CDR2 are SGHDT and YYEEEE. V lost 4 bases and J 7 bases, leaving 8 bases between the germline ends. The CDR3 nucleotides are TGTGCCAGCAGCCTGGCAGGTGAAAAACTGTTTTTT. This encodes CASSLAGEKLFF.

The chain combines TRBV5-1 with TRBJ2-7, with D perhaps TRBD2 (6 bases). Trimming cost V 3 bases and J 6 bases, with 7 bases left between them. The CDR3 sequence is 11 residues long. The germline V gene has CDR1 SGHRS and CDR2 YFSETQ. The CDR3 DNA reads TGCGCCAGCAGCTCCGGGGGCGAGCAGTACTTC. It is translated as CASSSGGEQYF.

The gene calls are TRBV6-5 and TRBJ2-2; a possible D gene is TRBD2 (5 bases). V was pared by 8 bases and J by 6 bases, with 16 bases between. Germline values: CDR1 MNHEY, CDR2 SVGAGI. The CDR3 sequence is 14 residues long. CDR3 nucleotides: TGTGCCAGCCGGTATAGAGGGATGTCCGGGGAGCTGTTTTTT. Translated: CASRYRGMSGELFF.

The rearrangement uses TRBV18 and TRBJ1-1; 9 bases are a match to TRBD1. Unmatched junction bases numbered 10, after V lost 5 bases and J lost 0 bases. This CDR3 has 17 residues. Germline V gives CDR1 KGHSH, CDR2 LQKENI. The CDR3 loop reads CASSIYRGLAMNTEAFF. CDR3 bases: TGTGCCAGCTCAATCTACAGGGGGCTGGCGATGAACACTGAAGCTTTCTTT.

The chain joins TRBV15 to TRBJ2-1; 7 nucleotides align to TRBD2. The CDR3 sequence is 16 residues long. The germline gives CDR1 LNHNV, CDR2 YYDKDF (reference sequence). V lost 0 bases to trimming and J lost 1 base; unmatched junction nucleotides: 3. The CDR3 nucleotides read TGTGCCACCAGCAGAGAAAATAGCGGGTCCTACAATGAGCAGTTCTTC. This translates into CATSRENSGSYNEQFF.

The rearrangement uses TRBV11-3 and TRBJ2-5, with a weak D call TRBD2 (6 bases). Trimming cost V 5 bases and J 0 bases, with 13 bases left between them. The CDR3 covers 15 residues. CDR1 is SGHNT, CDR2 YENEEA, per germline. DNA of the CDR3: TGTGCCAGCAGCCACTCCCGGGACTACCAAGAGACCCAGTACTTC. Translation gives CASSHSRDYQETQYF. Together with reference TRBV11-3 and TRBJ2-5, the CDR3 gives the full variable domain: EAGVVQSPRYKIIEKKQPVAFWCNPISGHNTLYWYLQNLGQGPELLIRYENEEAVDDSQLPKDRFSAERLKGVDSTLKIQPAELGDSAVYLCASSHSRDYQETQYFGPGTRLLVL.

The chain recombines TRBV9 with TRBJ2-5; the D is unclear. Germline-derived CDR1 and CDR2 are SGDLS and YYNGEE. Trimming removed 0 bases at V and 5 bases at J, with 8 bases between. The CDR3 totals 13 residues. The CDR3 nucleotides read TGTGCCAGCAGCGTAGAGGAGAGGGAGACCCAGTACTTC. Protein: CASSVEERETQYF.

The chain links TRBV6-5 to TRBJ2-1; D remains ambiguous. V dropped 8 bases and J dropped 2 bases, with 4 bases sitting between them. The CDR3 spans 11 residues. Per germline, CDR1 MNHEY and CDR2 SVGAGI. The CDR3, as DNA: TGTGCCAGCGGCCCCTACAATGAGCAGTTCTTC. Its protein is CASGPYNEQFF.

This chain uses TRBV5-1 with TRBJ2-5, with 12 positions matching TRBD2. The germline V gene has CDR1 SGHRS and CDR2 YFSETQ. Losses at the gene ends were 3 bases for V and 4 bases for J; bases not matched to a gene: 7. The CDR3 runs to 16 residues. The CDR3 protein is CASSSTLAGGAETQYF. In nucleotides, the CDR3 is TGCGCCAGCAGCTCCACACTAGCGGGGGGAGCAGAGACCCAGTACTTC.

This clone was counted a single time. The V and J genes are TRBV6-4 and TRBJ1-1; maybe TRBD1 (5 bases). CDR3 length: 18 amino acids. CDR1 and CDR2 from the germline V gene are MRHNA and SNTAGT. Trimming took 7 bases from V and 1 from J, leaving 25 bases between them. The CDR3 DNA reads as TGTGCCAGCACTAAAAATTTTGGAGGGGCGGGTGCGAACACTGAAGCTTTCTTT. Encoded protein: CASTKNFGGAGANTEAFF.

This clone occurred once. V gene TRBV5-6 combines with J gene TRBJ2-1; D call uncertain. V was cut by 0 bases and J by 7 bases, with 11 bases left in between. The CDR3 runs 14 residues. Looked up from germline, CDR1 is SGHDT and CDR2 is YYEEEE. The CDR3 region is CASSLVGEYNEQFF. The CDR3 DNA reads TGTGCCAGCAGCTTGGTTGGAGAGTATAATGAGCAGTTCTTC.

The chain is built from TRBV5-1 and TRBJ1-1; 12 bases are a match to TRBD1. The CDR3 contains 15 residues. Germline V gives CDR1 SGHRS, CDR2 YFSETQ. The ends lost 3 bases at V and 4 bases at J; junction bases unmatched: 4. CDR3 in DNA: TGCGCCAGCAGCTCGCCGGGACAGGGGGCCACTGAAGCTTTCTTT. It translates to CASSSPGQGATEAFF.

The V gene is TRBV11-1, the J gene TRBJ2-2; 14 nucleotides agree with TRBD2. Trimming at V came to 1 base and at J to 5 bases, leaving 6 bases not matched to a gene. From germline, CDR1 is SGHAT and CDR2 FQDESV (reference sequence). There are 18 residues in the CDR3. DNA of the CDR3: TGTGCCAGCAGCTTAGGGGGACTAGCGGGGGAGTATACCGGGGAGCTGTTTTTT. Translated: CASSLGGLAGEYTGELFF.

This clone came up once. V is TRBV29-1 and J is TRBJ2-7; 9 bases are shared with TRBD2. The CDR3 has 13 amino acids. J was trimmed by 4 bases and V by 6 bases; bases with no gene match: 7. Germline assignment: CDR1 SQVTM and CDR2 ANQGSEA. This chain's CDR3 is CSVGGSGSYEQYF. In nucleotides, the CDR3 is TGCAGCGTGGGGGGTAGCGGGAGTTACGAGCAGTACTTC.

This clone was detected only once. One end of the junction varies from germline; a read error may be responsible. The genes are TRBV2 and TRBJ1-1, with TRBD1 identical over 8 bases. CDR1 is SNHLY and CDR2 is FYNNEI in the germline V gene. The CDR3 runs 16 residues. In nucleotides, the CDR3 is TGTGCCAGCAGCGAAGGGACAGGATGGAAGAACACTGAAGCTTTCTTT. Residues: CASSEGTGWKNTEAFF.

The chain is built from TRBV7-9 and TRBJ1-2; TRBD1 matches at 11 bases. CDR1 and CDR2 from the germline V gene are SEHNR and FQNEAQ (reference sequence). The CDR3 is 14 amino acids. V gave up 3 bases and J gave up 7 bases; unmatched junction bases: 4. The CDR3 region has the DNA TGTGCCAGCAGCTTCGCGGACAGGGGGCTTGGCTACACCTTC. As protein: CASSFADRGLGYTF.

This clone was picked up one time. The V call is TRBV7-8, the J call TRBJ2-5; 13 bases fit TRBD2. Trimming at V came to 5 bases and at J to 7 bases, leaving 10 bases not matched to a gene. CDR3 length: 16 amino acids. Germline CDR1 reads SGHVS; CDR2 reads FQNEAQ. CDR3 sequence: CASSPAGLAGRGTQYF. In DNA form, the CDR3 reads TGTGCCAGCAGCCCAGCGGGACTAGCGGGGCGCGGGACCCAGTACTTC.

The CDR3 region is CASSRSLTGDSTDTQYF. Here the CDR3 DNA reads TGTGCCAGCAGCCGGTCTCTTACGGGGGACAGCACAGATACGCAGTATTTT. V and J are TRBV28 and TRBJ2-3; D is possibly TRBD2 (6 bases). The CDR3 runs 17 residues. The germline gives CDR1 MDHEN, CDR2 SYDVKM. The V and J ends lost 6 bases and 0 bases respectively, with 19 bases between them.

The J gene is TRBJ2-1, the V gene TRBV14, with no clear D. CDR1 SGHDN and CDR2 FVKESK come from the germline V gene. The V and J ends lost 9 bases and 5 bases respectively, with 17 bases between them. This CDR3 has 14 residues. CDR3 protein: CARLYLVPNNEQFF. CDR3 in DNA: TGTGCCAGATTGTACCTAGTACCTAACAATGAGCAGTTCTTC.

V usage is TRBV11-2 and J usage is TRBJ1-1; weak D call: TRBD1 (6 bases). The CDR3 spans 17 residues. Germline values: CDR1 SGHAT, CDR2 FQNNGV. Trimming cost V 1 base and J 4 bases, with 19 bases left between them. The CDR3 region has the DNA TGTGCCAGCAGCTTAGGTGTACAGGGCAGGTGGGGCACTGAAGCTTTCTTT. It specifies CASSLGVQGRWGTEAFF.

V is TRBV5-5 and J is TRBJ1-1, with D perhaps matching TRBD1 (5 bases). Trimming removed 1 base at V and 5 bases at J, with 9 bases between. The CDR3 covers 13 residues. The germline V gene encodes CDR1 SGHKS and CDR2 YYEKEE (reference sequence). As DNA, the CDR3 is TGTGCCAGCAGCTTGTATGACAGTACTGAAGCTTTCTTT. Encoded protein: CASSLYDSTEAFF.

The chain recombines TRBV4-1 with TRBJ2-1; 7 bases map to TRBD2. The length of the CDR3 is 16 residues. CDR1 is MGHRA and CDR2 is YSYEKL in the germline V gene. V was pared by 0 bases and J by 5 bases, with 7 bases of the junction left unmatched. The DNA for the CDR3 is TGCGCCAGCAGCCAAGATCATGGGACTACGGACAATGAGCAGTTCTTC. It codes for CASSQDHGTTDNEQFF.

The gene calls are TRBV9 and TRBJ1-2, with 7 positions matching TRBD1. The germline V gene has CDR1 SGDLS and CDR2 YYNGEE. J lost 7 bases, V lost 0 bases, and 3 bases had no gene match. The CDR3 has 13 residues. The CDR3 sequence is CASSVDRGSGYTF. For the CDR3, the DNA is TGTGCCAGCAGCGTAGACAGGGGATCTGGCTACACCTTC. Full variable domain (remainder filled in from reference TRBV9 and TRBJ1-2): DSGVTQTPKHLITATGQRVTLRCSPRSGDLSVYWYQQSLDQGLQFLIQYYNGEERAKGNILERFSAQQFPDLHSELNLSSLELGDSALYFCASSVDRGSGYTFGSGTRLTVV.

The chain is built from TRBV5-1 and TRBJ2-5; 10 bases are a match to TRBD1. This CDR3 has 14 amino acids. CDR1 and CDR2 (germline): SGHRS, YFSETQ. The V and J ends lost 4 bases and 5 bases, in that order; junction bases with no gene match: 5. CDR3: CASSPDRGQETQYF. In DNA form, the CDR3 reads TGCGCCAGCAGCCCAGACAGGGGGCAGGAGACCCAGTACTTC.

Only one count was recorded for this clone. The chain joins TRBV1 to TRBJ2-1; the table's D call, TRBD2, was not checked against the DNA. TRBV1 is a pseudogene locus. The length of the CDR3 is 18 residues. The CDR3 region is CTSRRSPLLGSSYNEQFF. The CDR3 DNA follows: TGCACCAGCAGACGCTCACCCCTCTTAGGGAGCTCCTACAATGAGCAGTTCTTC.

The chain carries TRBV18 and TRBJ2-7; TRBD1 is a possible D gene (5 bases). Germline-derived CDR1 and CDR2 are KGHSH and LQKENI. This CDR3 has 17 residues. V was trimmed by 2 bases and J by 3 bases, leaving 20 bases between them. The CDR3 DNA sequence: TGTGCCAGCTCACCAACGGTGGACACTGGTTATTACTACGAGCAGTACTTC. Its translation: CASSPTVDTGYYYEQYF. Full variable domain (rest looked up from reference TRBV18 and TRBJ2-7): NAGVMQNPRHLVRRRGQEARLRCSPMKGHSHVYWYRQLPEEGLKFMVYLQKENIIDESGMPKERFSAEFPKEGPSILRIQQVVRGDSAAYFCASSPTVDTGYYYEQYFGPGTRLTVT.

The rearrangement uses TRBV10-3 and TRBJ2-1; 11 nucleotides agree with TRBD2. Germline CDR1 reads ENHRY; CDR2 reads SYGVKD. The CDR3 is made up of 16 amino acids. Unmatched junction bases numbered 9, after V lost 5 bases and J lost 6 bases. CDR3 sequence (DNA): TGTGCCATCAGTCTGGGACTAGCGGTCAAAGGCAATGAGCAGTTCTTC. Its protein product is CAISLGLAVKGNEQFF.

This clone was found once. The chain's CDR3 is CASSLNPGNTEAFF. DNA for the CDR3: TGTGCCAGCAGCTTAAACCCGGGTAACACTGAAGCTTTCTTT. The V gene is TRBV7-3, the J gene TRBJ1-1; D call uncertain. Trimming took 1 base from V and 2 from J, leaving 8 bases between them. The CDR3 is made up of 14 amino acids. CDR1 and CDR2 (germline): SGHTA, FQGTGA.